The rows below give T cell receptor beta chains drawn from one sample of a study of OX40 agonist ivuxolimab in advanced cancers. Assay: immunoSEQ multiplex PCR; the TCRdb copy retains only in-frame clones and omits some. The table has around 64,000 clones, 91% seen once. The specimen was CD4+ or CD8+ T cells sorted from blood, collected in a trial of the OX40 agonist ivuxolimab. The origin of the receptors is an adult with an advanced solid tumor such as melanoma, head and neck, liver or kidney cancer. Both conserved end residues are trimmed from each CDR3.

V	J	CDR3
TRBV28	TRBJ2-2	ASSFRTNTGELF
TRBV5-4	TRBJ2-3	ASSQGFDLLDTQY
TRBV4-3	TRBJ2-7	ASSQEHGATYEQY
TRBV4-3	TRBJ1-1	ASSPAGGDFAEAF
TRBV25-1	TRBJ2-5	AIGGGETQY
TRBV6-1	TRBJ2-5	ASSGVGARETQY
TRBV7-8	TRBJ2-5	ASSLAFLAEETQY
TRBV11-2	TRBJ1-2	ASTLPGQGDYGYT
TRBV4-1	TRBJ1-1	ASSQQGQNTEAF
TRBV7-2	TRBJ1-2	ASSLGTPNYGYT
TRBV28	TRBJ2-1	ASSFPRTGNNEQF
TRBV6-6	TRBJ2-1	ASSGHRDGTYNEQF
TRBV27	TRBJ2-3	ASSLLGTDTQY
TRBV6-1	TRBJ2-1	ASSESGTGYNEQF
TRBV7-2	TRBJ2-7	ASSPITGLGSHEQY
TRBV27	TRBJ2-1	ASRTLAGNNEQF
TRBV28	TRBJ2-7	ATGTSGYEQY
TRBV15	TRBJ2-7	ATSSSGSSYEQY
TRBV11-1	TRBJ2-7	ASRSLGSFGAYEQY
TRBV11-2	TRBJ2-1	ASSLGGSTEQF
TRBV19	TRBJ2-7	ASNSRTRANEQY
TRBV9	TRBJ2-2	ASSPLKYVRLATGELF
TRBV7-2	TRBJ2-3	ASSLGTGLDTQY
TRBV19	TRBJ1-4	ASSIDQTSGRELF
TRBV27	TRBJ1-1	ASSPLAGGNTEAF
TRBV6-5	TRBJ2-7	ASSYRYYEQY
TRBV2	TRBJ1-5	ASTLGQVNNQPQH
TRBV15	TRBJ1-1	ATNREPQTNTEAF
TRBV9	TRBJ2-1	ASSVDGSSNDEQF
TRBV15	TRBJ1-5	ATSPGAVQPQH
TRBV14	TRBJ2-1	ASSPWVKHNEQF
TRBV11-3	TRBJ1-3	ASSSGKATGNTIY
TRBV30	TRBJ1-5	AWSEPPHPGQAIAYHQPQH
TRBV6-5	TRBJ2-2	ATGAGGTGELF
TRBV28	TRBJ2-1	ASRLQGYYNEQF
TRBV18	TRBJ2-5	ASSPPETQETQY
TRBV7-2	TRBJ2-1	ASSLDLGYAYNEQF
TRBV4-1	TRBJ2-1	ASSQEGRGGNEQF
TRBV10-2	TRBJ2-5	ASSAGSKETQY
TRBV7-9	TRBJ1-4	ASGRAGSNEKLF
TRBV6-5	TRBJ1-2	ASSYSKRGENGYT
TRBV4-3	TRBJ2-7	ASSQILAGDYYEQY
TRBV7-9	TRBJ2-3	ASTLGGSTQY
TRBV13	TRBJ2-7	ASSLSGTGYEQY